This T cell receptor beta chain is drawn from a study of blood T cell repertoires in COVID-19. Sequencing used immunoSEQ multiplex PCR; TCRdb keeps in-frame clones, though not all of them. The sample lists approximately 130,000 clones, 80% to 90% occurring once. The CDR3 totals 18 residues. V lost 2 bases, J lost 4 bases, and 10 bases stayed unmatched. Germline V gene sequence: CDR1 SEHNR, CDR2 FQNEAQ (reference sequence). J is TRBJ2-2 and V is TRBV7-9, with TRBD1 identical over 10 bases. The TCR was taken from a man aged 65 to 79 with active or convalescent COVID-19. What was sequenced was peripheral blood. The CDR3 DNA is TGTGCCAGCAGCTTATCAGCGGGGACAGGGGCCCGCACCGGGGAGCTGTTTTTT. Its translation is CASSLSAGTGARTGELFF.